This passage covers 6 T cell receptor beta chains from one sample sequenced in a study of T cells in Graves' hyperthyroidism and ophthalmopathy. Amplified TCR beta CDR3 regions derived from RNA transcripts. During a first-round RT-PCR of the TCR CDR3, the HTBI primer set was used. TCRdb re-analysed the multiplex PCR reads in MiXCR, keeping a single row per CDR3 protein. The sample yields about 96,000 distinct CDR3 sequences, under 65% seen once. The sequenced sample consisted of blood. Receptors originate from a woman aged 40 to 50 with Graves' hyperthyroidism.

The V gene is TRBV29-1, the J gene TRBJ1-1; no firm D call. This CDR3 region has 13 residues. The V end lost 8 bases, the J end lost 1 base, and 14 bases lay between the germline ends. From germline, CDR1 is SQVTM and CDR2 ANQGSEA. CDR3 nucleotides: TGCAGCAGTTACGGTAGTCGGAACACTGAAGCTTTCTTT. Its translation is CSSYGSRNTEAFF.

This clonotype was seen many times. Its ends do not fully match the called genes, so a read error is possible. J is TRBJ1-5 and V is TRBV7-2; the D gene is possibly TRBD1 (5 bases). The CDR3 loop spans 16 amino acids. Per germline, CDR1 SGHTA and CDR2 FQGNSA. The DNA of the CDR3 is TGTGCCAGCAGCTTAGGGGGGGACCCTAGCAATCATCCCCAGCATTTT. Its translation is CASSLGGDPSNHPQHF.

A word on this clonotype: The junction does not match germline at one end; this may be a read error. The CDR3 DNA reads TGTGCCGCCAGCAGCTTGGGGCAGGGAGGGCTCGAGCAGTACTTC. This gives the protein CAASSLGQGGLEQYF. The chain combines TRBV15 with TRBJ2-7; 7 bases match TRBD2. The V gene's germline CDR1 is LNHNV and CDR2 YYDKDF (reference sequence). The CDR3 totals 15 residues.

Notes on this clonotype: A much larger clone lies one base from this, so it may be a read error. The chain carries TRBV5-1 and TRBJ2-2; 10 nucleotides line up with TRBD2. The length of the CDR3 is 13 residues. Germline lookup yields CDR1 SGHRS and CDR2 YFSETQ. This CDR3 is CASRAGGPGELLF. The CDR3 bases are TGCGCCAGTCGAGCGGGAGGGCCCGGGGAGCTGCTTTTT.

This clonotype showed up many times. The chain recombines TRBV29-1 with TRBJ2-7, with 7 positions matching TRBD2. Germline V CDR1 and CDR2: SQVTM, ANQGSEA. This CDR3 comprises 15 residues. The J segment lost 3 bases and the V segment lost 0 bases, leaving 8 bases of the junction unmatched. As DNA, the CDR3 is TGCAGCGTTGAAGATTTCTCTAGCGGCAGCTACGAGCAGTACTTC. Translated, it gives CSVEDFSSGSYEQYF.

The J gene is TRBJ1-1, the V gene TRBV7-2; tentative D call: TRBD1 (6 bases). Germline-derived CDR1 and CDR2 are SGHTA and FQGNSA. The V and J ends lost 7 bases and 2 bases respectively, with 29 bases between them. The length of the CDR3 is 19 residues. The CDR3 region is CASTRAGMGARGGNTEAFF. The CDR3 DNA is TGTGCCAGCACCCGGGCGGGGATGGGGGCCCGAGGGGGAAACACTGAAGCTTTCTTT.